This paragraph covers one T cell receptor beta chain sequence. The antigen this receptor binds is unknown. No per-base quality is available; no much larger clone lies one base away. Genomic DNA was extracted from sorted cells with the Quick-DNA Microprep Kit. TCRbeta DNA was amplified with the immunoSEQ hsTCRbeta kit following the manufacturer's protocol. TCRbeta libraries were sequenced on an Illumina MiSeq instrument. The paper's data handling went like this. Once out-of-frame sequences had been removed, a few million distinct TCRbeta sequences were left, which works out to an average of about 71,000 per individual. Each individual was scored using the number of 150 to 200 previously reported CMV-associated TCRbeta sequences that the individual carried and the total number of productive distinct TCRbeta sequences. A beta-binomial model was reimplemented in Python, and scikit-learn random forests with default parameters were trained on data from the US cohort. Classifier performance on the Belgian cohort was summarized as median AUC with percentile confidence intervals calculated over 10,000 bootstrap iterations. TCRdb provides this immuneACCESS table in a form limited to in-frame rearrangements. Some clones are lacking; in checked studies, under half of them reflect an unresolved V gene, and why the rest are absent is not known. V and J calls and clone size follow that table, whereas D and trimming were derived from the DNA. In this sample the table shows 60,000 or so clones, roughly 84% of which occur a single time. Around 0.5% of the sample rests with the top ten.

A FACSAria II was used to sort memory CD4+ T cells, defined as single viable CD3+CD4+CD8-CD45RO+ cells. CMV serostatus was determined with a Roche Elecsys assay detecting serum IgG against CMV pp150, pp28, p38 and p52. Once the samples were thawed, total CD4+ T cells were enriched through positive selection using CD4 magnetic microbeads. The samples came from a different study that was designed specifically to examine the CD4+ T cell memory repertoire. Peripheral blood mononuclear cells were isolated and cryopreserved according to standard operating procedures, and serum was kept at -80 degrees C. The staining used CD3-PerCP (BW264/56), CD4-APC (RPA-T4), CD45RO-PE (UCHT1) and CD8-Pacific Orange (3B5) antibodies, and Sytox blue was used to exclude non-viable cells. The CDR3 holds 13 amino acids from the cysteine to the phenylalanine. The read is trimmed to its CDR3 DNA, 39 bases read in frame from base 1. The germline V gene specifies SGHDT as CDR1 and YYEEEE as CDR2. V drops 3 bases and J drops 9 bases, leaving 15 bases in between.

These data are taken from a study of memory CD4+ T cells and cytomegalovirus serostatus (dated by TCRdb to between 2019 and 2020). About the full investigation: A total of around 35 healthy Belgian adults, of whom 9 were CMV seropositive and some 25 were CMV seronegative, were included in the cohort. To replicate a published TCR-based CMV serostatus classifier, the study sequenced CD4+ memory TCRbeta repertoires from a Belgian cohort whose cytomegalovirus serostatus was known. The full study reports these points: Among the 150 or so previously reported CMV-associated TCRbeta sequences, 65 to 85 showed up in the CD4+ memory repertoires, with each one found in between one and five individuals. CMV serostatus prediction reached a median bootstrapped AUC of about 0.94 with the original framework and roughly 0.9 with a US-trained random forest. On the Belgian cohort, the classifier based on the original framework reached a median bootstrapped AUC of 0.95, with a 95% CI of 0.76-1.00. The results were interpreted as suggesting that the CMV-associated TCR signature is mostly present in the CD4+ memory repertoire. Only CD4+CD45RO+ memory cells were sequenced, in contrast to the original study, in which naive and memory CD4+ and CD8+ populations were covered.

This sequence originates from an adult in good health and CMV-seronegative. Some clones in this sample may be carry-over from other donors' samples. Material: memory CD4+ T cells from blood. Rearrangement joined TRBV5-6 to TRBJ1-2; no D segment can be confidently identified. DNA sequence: TGTGCCAGCAGCTCGACGACATTTACTAGCTACACCTTC. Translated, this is CASSSTTFTSYTF.